The T cell receptor beta chain under discussion was sequenced for a study of CD8 T cells in Susac syndrome. The germline CDR1 and CDR2 sequences are SGHDN and FVKESK. Deletions cut 1 base from V and 4 bases from J, with 10 bases between. This CDR3 has 14 residues. Concerning this clonotype: Its antigen is still unknown.

Points from the study as a whole: The authors acknowledged that their TCR sequencing and HLA analysis involved a relatively small number of individuals.

An amount of RNA that ranged from 0.5 to 1 ug was reverse transcribed with random hexamers. TCRdb re-called the immunoSEQ multiplex PCR reads with MiXCR, one entry per CDR3 protein. The sample lists a few hundred thousand distinct CDR3 sequences, around nine tenths occurring once. The TCR was taken from a human donor with multiple sclerosis. The sequenced sample was CD8+ T cells from PBMCs. The gene calls are TRBV14 and TRBJ1-1, with a weak D call TRBD1 (6 bases). CDR3 residues: CASSQGIGGTEAFF. DNA for the CDR3: TGTGCCAGCAGCCAAGGTATAGGGGGCACTGAAGCTTTCTTT.